These T cell receptor beta chains were read from a single sample in a study of OX40 agonist ivuxolimab in advanced cancers. Repertoires were generated with immunoSEQ multiplex PCR, while TCRdb's copy carries only in-frame clones and drops some. The table has some 81,000 clones, around 85% seen once. The source material was CD4+ or CD8+ T cells sorted from blood, sampled in a trial of the OX40 agonist ivuxolimab. The origin of the receptors is an adult with an advanced solid tumor such as melanoma, head and neck, liver or kidney cancer. CDR3s leave out the opening cysteine and the closing phenylalanine or tryptophan. Fields, in order: clone size, D gene, V gene, CDR3 protein. D genes are given only for firm matches. Not all rows give a size; the values are once, few, many and, for expanded clones, a class.

-	-	TRBV7-9	ASSAGESNTEAF
-	-	TRBV6-5	ASSYEPGLNNSPLH
-	-	TRBV11-3	ASSFGQSTGDTEAF
few	TRBD1	TRBV11-2	ASSPSGQNYGYT
-	-	TRBV28	ASSLDNRVSQGY
-	-	TRBV18	ASSPFSADTQY
-	-	TRBV7-9	ASSLETQY
-	-	TRBV11-2	ASSFRTTVNNEQF
-	-	TRBV5-1	ASSLRFAGELF
-	-	TRBV30	AWSDGRANTEAF
once	TRBD1	TRBV4-1	ASSQAGQGAREQY
once	-	TRBV5-1	ASSLTGHSTDTQY
-	TRBD1	TRBV5-1	ASSLGQGGIYEQY
-	-	TRBV11-2	ASSLGEDTEAF
-	TRBD2	TRBV6-6	ASSPVSGGNEQY
-	TRBD1	TRBV2	AGEQDRAGANVLT
-	-	TRBV11-3	ASSLDSSTEAF
-	-	TRBV5-6	ASSLFRGQGWADTQY
-	-	TRBV28	ASSKLQRSPLH
-	-	TRBV11-2	ASSLEWSEAF
-	TRBD1	TRBV5-1	ASTRDSLATNEKLF
-	-	TRBV9	ASSVDPFSSGNTIY
-	-	TRBV15	ATSRDRVQGETQY
once	-	TRBV5-1	ASSLESGLGTGELF
-	TRBD1	TRBV7-9	ASSLMTGSGEQY
-	-	TRBV4-1	ASSQVRGSGNQPQH
-	TRBD1	TRBV9	ASSVGGTAYTEAF
-	-	TRBV5-1	ASSSSDGISYT
few	-	TRBV6-5	ASSSSDLAKNIQY
few	-	TRBV20-1	SADGDYEQY
-	-	TRBV6-1	ASSVAWSTDTQY
-	-	TRBV5-4	ASSLTEETQY